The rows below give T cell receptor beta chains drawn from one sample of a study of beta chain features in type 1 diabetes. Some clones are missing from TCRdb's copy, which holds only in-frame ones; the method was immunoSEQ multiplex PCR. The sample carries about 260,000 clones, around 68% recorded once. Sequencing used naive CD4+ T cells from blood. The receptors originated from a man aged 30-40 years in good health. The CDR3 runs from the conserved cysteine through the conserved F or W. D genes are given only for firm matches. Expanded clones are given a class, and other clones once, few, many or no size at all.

CDR3: CATKSFGHEQYF; DNA: TGTGCCACCAAATCTTTCGGCCACGAGCAGTACTTC; V: TRBV15; J: TRBJ2-7; D: NA; size: NA
CDR3: CSVEGGLAPPYFSSYNEQFF; DNA: TGCAGCGTTGAAGGGGGGCTAGCCCCTCCCTACTTTAGCTCCTACAATGAGCAGTTCTTC; V: TRBV29-1; J: TRBJ2-1; D: NA; size: NA
CDR3: CASSYTGTGVPDTQYF; DNA: TGTGCCAGCAGTTATACCGGGACAGGGGTCCCAGATACGCAGTATTTT; V: TRBV7-2; J: TRBJ2-3; D: TRBD1; size: few
CDR3: CASSQIRGNEQFF; DNA: TGCGCCAGCAGCCAAATCAGGGGCAATGAGCAGTTCTTC; V: TRBV4-1; J: TRBJ2-1; D: NA; size: NA
CDR3: CASSTGNARGFF; DNA: TGTGCCAGCAGCACTGGAAATGCAAGAGGGTTCTTC; V: TRBV2; J: TRBJ2-1; D: NA; size: few
CDR3: CAWSVHHNLGELFF; DNA: TGTGCCTGGAGTGTACATCACAATCTCGGGGAGCTGTTTTTT; V: TRBV30; J: TRBJ2-2; D: NA; size: NA
CDR3: CATNPSGITDTQYF; DNA: TGTGCCACCAACCCTAGCGGGATCACAGATACGCAGTATTTT; V: TRBV10-3; J: TRBJ2-3; D: TRBD2; size: NA
CDR3: CASSMGGLTDTQYF; DNA: TGTGCCAGCAGCATGGGCGGCCTCACAGATACGCAGTATTTT; V: TRBV11-2; J: TRBJ2-3; D: NA; size: NA
CDR3: CASSYSGANVLTF; DNA: TGCGCCAGCAGCTACTCTGGGGCCAACGTCCTGACTTTC; V: TRBV5-1; J: TRBJ2-6; D: NA; size: NA
CDR3: CASSQRGLDNEQFF; DNA: TGTGCCAGCAGCCAACGGGGACTTGACAATGAGCAGTTCTTC; V: TRBV7-9; J: TRBJ2-1; D: NA; size: NA
CDR3: CASSPRPGTSTDTQYF; DNA: TGTGCCAGCAGCCCCCGTCCCGGTACTAGCACAGATACGCAGTATTTT; V: TRBV7-2; J: TRBJ2-3; D: NA; size: NA
CDR3: CAISAGQETQYF; DNA: TGTGCCATCAGTGCAGGGCAAGAGACCCAGTACTTC; V: TRBV10-3; J: TRBJ2-5; D: NA; size: NA
CDR3: CARLRQGWYEQYF; DNA: TGTGCCCGGCTTCGACAGGGTTGGTACGAGCAGTACTTC; V: TRBV2; J: TRBJ2-7; D: TRBD1; size: NA
CDR3: CAWFPSRANYGYTF; DNA: TGTGCCTGGTTTCCGAGCAGAGCTAACTATGGCTACACCTTC; V: TRBV30; J: TRBJ1-2; D: NA; size: NA
CDR3: CASSYSGRNTGELFF; DNA: TGTGCCAGCAGTTACAGTGGTCGGAACACCGGGGAGCTGTTTTTT; V: TRBV6-6; J: TRBJ2-2; D: NA; size: NA
CDR3: CAWSSGAPPQHF; DNA: TGTGCCTGGAGTTCAGGGGCCCCGCCCCAGCATTTT; V: TRBV30; J: TRBJ1-5; D: NA; size: once
CDR3: CASSYDRGNYGYTF; DNA: TGTGCCAGCAGTTACGACAGGGGAAACTATGGCTACACCTTC; V: TRBV6-6; J: TRBJ1-2; D: TRBD1; size: NA
CDR3: CASSRKAGDRPYEQYF; DNA: TGTGCCAGCAGCCGGAAGGCGGGAGATCGCCCCTACGAGCAGTACTTC; V: TRBV14; J: TRBJ2-7; D: TRBD2; size: NA
CDR3: CAWNVRGGDSPLHF; DNA: TGTGCCTGGAACGTTAGGGGGGGCGATTCACCCCTCCACTTT; V: TRBV30; J: TRBJ1-6; D: NA; size: NA
CDR3: CSVEELPSLLYGYTF; DNA: TGCAGCGTTGAAGAATTGCCGTCGTTGCTCTATGGCTACACCTTC; V: TRBV29-1; J: TRBJ1-2; D: NA; size: few
CDR3: CASSAQGVYEKLFF; DNA: TGTGCCAGCAGTGCACAGGGAGTATACGAAAAACTGTTTTTT; V: TRBV2; J: TRBJ1-4; D: NA; size: NA
CDR3: CASSSDSLNEQFF; DNA: TGTGCCAGCAGCTCCGACAGTCTTAATGAGCAGTTCTTC; V: TRBV7-2; J: TRBJ2-1; D: NA; size: NA
CDR3: CAFKTDGYSNQPQHF; DNA: TGTGCCTTTAAGACAGACGGTTATAGCAATCAGCCCCAGCATTTT; V: TRBV30; J: TRBJ1-5; D: NA; size: few
CDR3: CASSPGLAVHNEQFF; DNA: TGTGCCAGCAGCCCGGGACTAGCTGTGCACAATGAGCAGTTCTTC; V: TRBV7-9; J: TRBJ2-1; D: TRBD2; size: few
CDR3: CASSPDVETQYF; DNA: TGTGCCAGCAGCCCGGACGTAGAGACCCAGTACTTC; V: TRBV7-2; J: TRBJ2-5; D: NA; size: NA